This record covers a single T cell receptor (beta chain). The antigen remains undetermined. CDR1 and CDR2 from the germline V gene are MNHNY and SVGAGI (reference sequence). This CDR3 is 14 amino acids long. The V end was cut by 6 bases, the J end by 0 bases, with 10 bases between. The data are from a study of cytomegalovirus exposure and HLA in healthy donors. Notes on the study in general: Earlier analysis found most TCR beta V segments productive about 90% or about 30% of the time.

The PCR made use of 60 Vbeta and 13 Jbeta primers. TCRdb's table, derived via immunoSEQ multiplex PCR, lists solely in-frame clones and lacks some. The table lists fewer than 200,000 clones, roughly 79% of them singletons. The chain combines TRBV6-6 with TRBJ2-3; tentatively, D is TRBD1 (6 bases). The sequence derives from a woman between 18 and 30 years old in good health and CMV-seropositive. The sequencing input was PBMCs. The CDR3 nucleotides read TGTGCCAGCAGCCAAGGACAGAGCACAGATACGCAGTATTTT. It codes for CASSQGQSTDTQYF.